These 9 T cell receptor beta chains share one sample of origin, sequenced in a study of tissue T cells after allogeneic stem cell transplantation. Profiling relied on immunoSEQ multiplex PCR, and the TCRdb table lists in-frame clones only, not all of them. The sample holds fewer than 30,000 clones, less than 85% seen once. The material was tissue from the ileum, obtained at autopsy. The source of these receptors is a female donor at least 60 years old with lung cancer.

The V and J genes are TRBV5-1 and TRBJ2-7, with D perhaps matching TRBD2 (5 bases). The CDR3 consists of 14 residues. Trimming took off 0 bases at V and 6 bases at J, with 13 bases between the two ends. Germline CDR1 and CDR2: SGHRS and YFSETQ. CDR3 in amino acids: CASSLASGRGEQYF. In DNA, the CDR3 is TGCGCCAGCAGCTTGGCCTCAGGCCGGGGCGAGCAGTACTTC.

V usage is TRBV6-5 and J usage is TRBJ2-7; TRBD2 might be the D (5 bases). The V end lost 2 bases, the J end lost 2 bases, and 13 bases lay between the germline ends. The CDR3 consists of 15 residues. Per germline, CDR1 MNHEY and CDR2 SVGAGI. The CDR3 sequence: CASSYQTAGTYEQYF. CDR3 nucleotide sequence: TGTGCCAGCAGTTACCAGACCGCGGGTACCTACGAGCAGTACTTC.

CDR3 DNA sequence: TGTGCCAGCAGCCAACAGGGGACCAGGCTCGGGGAGCTGTTTTTT. This translates into CASSQQGTRLGELFF. The chain is built from TRBV14 and TRBJ2-2, with a weak D call TRBD1 (6 bases). V was pared by 2 bases and J by 7 bases, with 14 bases between. Germline CDR1 SGHDN, CDR2 FVKESK. CDR3 size: 15 residues.

The V gene is TRBV11-2, the J gene TRBJ2-3; unclear D gene. Germline V CDR1 and CDR2: SGHAT, FQNNGV. This CDR3 contains 17 residues. The ends were cut back, 5 bases at V and 0 bases at J, with 18 bases in the middle. The CDR3 nucleotides are TGTGCCAGCAGCCCCCCTCGGGCGATAACTAGCACAGATACGCAGTATTTT. Its protein product is CASSPPRAITSTDTQYF.

CDR3 coding DNA: TGTGCCAGCAGAGTGGACTACCGGGGAAATCAGCCCCAGCATTTT. This gives the protein CASRVDYRGNQPQHF. The rearrangement joins TRBV6-5 to TRBJ1-5; D is unresolved. Deletions cut 6 bases from V and 4 bases from J, with 16 bases between. This CDR3 has 15 amino acids. From germline, CDR1 is MNHEY and CDR2 SVGAGI.

The chain recombines TRBV11-2 with TRBJ1-2, with 8 bases fitting TRBD1. J lost 3 bases, V lost 5 bases, and 2 bases had no gene match. CDR3 length: 13 amino acids. The germline gives CDR1 SGHAT, CDR2 FQNNGV. CDR3 protein: CASSRQGYYGYTF. The DNA of the CDR3 is TGTGCCAGCAGCAGACAGGGGTACTATGGCTACACCTTC.

The V call is TRBV7-2, the J call TRBJ1-2; D gene unclear. The germline CDR1 and CDR2 sequences are SGHTA and FQGNSA. V was trimmed by 2 bases and J by 4 bases, leaving 5 bases between them. The CDR3 contains 12 residues. The CDR3 region has the DNA TGTGCCAGCAGCTTATGGGGCTATGGCTACACCTTC. Translation gives CASSLWGYGYTF.

This clone was detected only once. This chain joins TRBV5-5 and TRBJ1-6, with D possibly matching TRBD1 (6 bases). The CDR3 extends over 17 amino acids. Germline values: CDR1 SGHKS, CDR2 YYEKEE (reference sequence). Trimming pared 1 base from V and 12 bases from J, leaving 23 bases between. CDR3 sequence (DNA): TGTGCCAGCAGCTTGATGGTTGGGGGGGCGAGTTTGTTACCCCTCCACTTT. This gives the protein CASSLMVGGASLLPLHF.

This clone showed up just a few times. The chain has TRBV7-2 and TRBJ2-1; TRBD1 matches at 10 bases. The CDR3 spans 16 residues. CDR1 and CDR2 from the germline V gene are SGHTA and FQGNSA. The V segment lost 2 bases and the J segment 1 base; nucleotides outside the gene matches: 2. Here the CDR3 reads CASSLRDRGSYNEQFF. CDR3 sequence (DNA): TGTGCCAGCAGCTTAAGGGACAGGGGTTCCTACAATGAGCAGTTCTTC.